The present T cell receptor beta chain was sequenced within a study of blood T cells in healthy people across ages (dated by TCRdb to about 2015). With respect to the entire study: In model experiments, template switching captured roughly one uniquely barcoded TCR beta cDNA molecule for every two T cells. To track age-related changes in TCR beta repertoire diversity, the study relied on deep sequencing normalized with unique cDNA molecular identifiers. Donors were grouped into four age groups: young (average about 15 years), middle-aged (about 40), aged (around 60) and long-lived (around 80). To avoid experimental bias, donors of different ages were randomly spread across the sequencing lanes. The study analyzed two additional independent replicas of 1 million unique cDNA reads from the same blood draw for two donors, one aged 18 to 30 and one aged 80 or older.

In regard to this clonotype: What this receptor recognizes is not known. A read error may account for a junction end that differs from germline.

The CDR3 numbers 14 residues from cysteine through phenylalanine. Of the read, only the CDR3 DNA is kept; its 42 bases are in frame from base 1. The CDR1 and CDR2 encoded by the germline V gene (reference sequence) are MNHEY and SMNVEV. Paper-wide results and their limitations: Estimates of total diversity based on one million sequenced T cells were regarded as lower bounds and as underestimates. Donor CMV infection status was unknown, potentially confounding age-related changes in expanded clonotypes. Compared with the aged group, the long-lived group had more naive CD4+ T cells, fewer expanded clones and increased TCR diversity, a pattern suggesting age selection. As age increased, observed TCR beta diversity per million T cells dropped in a roughly linear way, and a significant reduction was already evident by age 40. Because profiling used bulk unsorted PBMCs, naive and antigen-experienced compartments could not be compared conclusively. A strong correlation was found between observed TCR beta diversity and the percentage of naive T cells measured by flow cytometry.

The roughly 37 donors, aged about 6 to 95 years, were systemically healthy Caucasian individuals from Russia. Approximately 9.3 milliliters of peripheral blood were collected from each donor into EDTA-treated Vacutainer tubes. Ficoll-Paque density-gradient centrifugation was used to isolate PBMCs, with at least 6 million per sample. Total RNA was extracted from PBMCs with Trizol reagent, with at least 5 micrograms obtained per sample. For every donor, flow cytometry on a PBMC aliquot measured the percentage of naive CD45RAhigh/CD27high T cells. The library was produced with 5' RACE. TCRdb shows the sequencer as Illumina HiSeq 2500. A second roughly 6 to 12 cycle PCR used a sample-barcoded 5' primer and a J-beta primer mix. A unique molecular identifier was introduced onto each TCR beta cDNA molecule by a template-switch 5' adaptor carrying 12 random nucleotides. Each sample yielded at least 2.5 million CDR3-containing paired-end reads. The Mint cDNA synthesis kit, primed by a TRBC-specific oligonucleotide, was used to synthesize first-strand cDNA from all RNA. Following uracil-DNA glycosylase treatment, all cDNA underwent a first 18-cycle PCR with the universal primers M1SS and BC2_uni_R. Per the original workflow: For normalization, 1 million high-quality reads were randomly selected from each sample, with every read carrying a distinct molecular identifier. Instead of being binned into consensus sequences, reads with shared molecular identifiers were discarded. CDR3 identification, clonotype clustering and error correction used MiTCR with a Q25 quality threshold and the strictest error-elimination algorithm. A nonparametric unseen species model using Euler transformation provided a lower-bound estimate of total TCR beta diversity. Using fastp at Q25 and MiXCR, TCRdb reprocessed the public reads and kept productive beta chains. Duplicate CDR3 protein sequences are folded into a single record with the most common DNA and genes. TCRdb assigned the V and J calls; the authors' analysis was not used. This sample is represented by 700,000 or so distinct CDR3 sequences; roughly 41% of them were singletons. The top ten clones comprise about 32% of the sample.

The sample consisted of blood. The V and J genes are TRBV27 and TRBJ2-7; the D segment could be TRBD2, given 6 matching bases. The sequence was obtained from an elderly man in good health. The CDR3 sequence is CARSFLTRPYEQYF. DNA sequence: TGTGCCAGAAGTTTCCTGACTAGACCCTACGAGCAGTACTTC.